Shown below are 20 T cell receptor beta chains from a single sample sequenced in a study of regulatory T cells in long-lasting Graves disease. Time point of the sample: persistent/refractory GD, antithyroid drugs over 5 years with positive TRAb. Isolated PBMC RNA provided the starting material for the TCR library. The TCR beta library used iRepertoire HTBI primers with Arm-PCR amplification of CDR3. One entry per CDR3 protein, called by TCRdb with MiXCR from the multiplex PCR reads. Among about 430,000 distinct CDR3 sequences listed, around 20% were seen once. Here the sequenced sample was peripheral blood mononuclear cells (PBMCs), taken when the disease was refractory, from a patient treated with antithyroid drugs. These receptor sequences come from a female donor with Graves disease.

To note about this clonotype: Just one base apart from a much larger clone, this may be a read error. In this CDR3 the conserved last residue, phenylalanine or tryptophan, is missing, so a read error is likely. The V gene is TRBV28, the J gene TRBJ2-5, with 7 bases matching TRBD2. V was clipped by 8 bases and J by 5 bases; unmatched bases: 17. CDR1 is MDHEN, CDR2 SYDVKM, per germline. The CDR3 has 16 residues. The CDR3 DNA reads as TGTGCCAGCTCGAGGAGGGAGGGCCTATCGGTGGAGACCCAGTACCTC. Translation gives CASSRREGLSVETQYL.

This clonotype has only a few counts. The rearrangement links TRBV15 to TRBJ1-5, with D hard to call. Trimming removed 0 bases at V and 2 bases at J, with 8 bases between. In germline, CDR1 is LNHNV, CDR2 YYDKDF (reference sequence). The CDR3 is made up of 15 amino acids. The CDR3 DNA sequence: TGTGCCACCAGCAGAGAACCCGGGGGCAATCAGCCCCAGCATTTT. Protein product: CATSREPGGNQPQHF.

This clonotype was seen ten or more times. The J gene is TRBJ2-7, the V gene TRBV28; 8 positions match TRBD1. The CDR3 runs to 17 residues. CDR1 and CDR2 from the germline V gene are MDHEN and SYDVKM. Trimming at V came to 2 bases and at J to 3 bases, leaving 12 bases not matched to a gene. CDR3 protein: CASSLTSPLGQGYEQYF. As DNA, the CDR3 is TGTGCCAGCAGTTTAACGTCCCCCCTCGGACAGGGCTACGAGCAGTACTTC.

This clonotype has more than one count but fewer than ten. The chain has TRBV20-1 and TRBJ2-5; perhaps TRBD2 as D (5 bases). The V and J ends lost 0 bases and 1 base respectively, with 9 bases between them. Germline assignment: CDR1 DFQATT and CDR2 SNEGSKA (reference sequence). CDR3 length: 14 amino acids. DNA for the CDR3: TGCAGTGCTAGAGATACTAGTGGCCAAGAGACCCAGTACTTC. It yields the protein CSARDTSGQETQYF.

This clonotype has just one count. V is TRBV5-1 and J is TRBJ2-2; no clear D gene. V gave up 2 bases and J gave up 1 base, with 6 bases separating them. This CDR3 comprises 14 residues. Germline V gene data show CDR1 as SGHRS and CDR2 as YFSETQ. In DNA, the CDR3 is TGCGCCAGCAGCTTCAACGGGAACACCGGGGAGCTGTTTTTT. Protein sequence: CASSFNGNTGELFF. Supplemented by reference TRBV5-1 and TRBJ2-2, the full variable domain reads KAGVTQTPRYLIKTRGQQVTLSCSPISGHRSVSWYQQTPGQGLQFLFEYFSETQRNKGNFPGRFSGRQFSNSRSEMNVSTLELGDSALYLCASSFNGNTGELFFGEGSRLTVL.

This chain uses TRBV2 with TRBJ2-3, with TRBD2 identical over 9 bases. Germline-derived CDR1 and CDR2 are SNHLY and FYNNEI. The CDR3 totals 15 residues. V shed 2 bases and J 3 bases; nucleotides not matched to a gene: 3. CDR3 loop: CASSESRGGTDTQYF. DNA for the CDR3: TGTGCCAGCAGTGAATCGCGGGGGGGGACAGATACGCAGTATTTT.

This clonotype was recorded many times. The V call is TRBV28, the J call TRBJ2-1; D not resolved. V was trimmed by 7 bases and J by 0 bases, leaving 7 bases between them. The CDR3 extends over 13 amino acids. Germline V gene sequence: CDR1 MDHEN, CDR2 SYDVKM. In DNA, the CDR3 is TGTGCCAGCATGGTGCGCTCCTACAATGAGCAGTTCTTC. Translated, it gives CASMVRSYNEQFF. The whole variable domain, remainder taken from reference TRBV28 and TRBJ2-1, is DVKVTQSSRYLVKRTGEKVFLECVQDMDHENMFWYRQDPGLGLRLIYFSYDVKMKEKGDIPEGYSVSREKKERFSLILESASTNQTSMYLCASMVRSYNEQFFGPGTRLTVL.

This clonotype showed up just a few times. The chain is built from TRBV6-1 and TRBJ2-3, with D perhaps TRBD2 (5 bases). V was clipped by 6 bases and J by 4 bases, with 14 bases between them. Germline CDR1 is MNHNS and CDR2 is SASEGT. This CDR3 contains 14 residues. The CDR3 here is CASSFTGYSDTQYF. The CDR3, as DNA: TGTGCCAGCAGCTTTACGGGATACTCAGATACGCAGTATTTT.

The J gene is TRBJ1-1, the V gene TRBV19; TRBD1 might be the D (6 bases). The germline gives CDR1 LNHDA, CDR2 SQIVND (reference sequence). This CDR3 comprises 15 residues. The V end lost 5 bases, the J end lost 0 bases, and 13 bases lay between the germline ends. The DNA of the CDR3 is TGTGCCAGTAGTTCGGGGGGGGGGCTGAACACTGAAGCTTTCTTT. It specifies CASSSGGGLNTEAFF.

This clonotype appeared a few times. The rearrangement uses TRBV14 and TRBJ1-4; 7 nucleotides align to TRBD1. The CDR3 consists of 17 residues. Germline trimming cut 2 bases from V and 6 bases from J; bases unmatched to any gene: 12. Germline CDR1 and CDR2: SGHDN and FVKESK. The CDR3: CASSQLTGQSLDEKLFF. The CDR3 region has the DNA TGTGCCAGCAGCCAACTTACGGGACAGTCCTTGGATGAAAAACTGTTTTTT. The entire variable domain, with the rest obtained from reference TRBV14 and TRBJ1-4, is as follows: EAGVTQFPSHSVIEKGQTVTLRCDPISGHDNLYWYRRVMGKEIKFLLHFVKESKQDESGMPNNRFLAERTGGTYSTLKVQPAELEDSGVYFCASSQLTGQSLDEKLFFGSGTQLSVL.

This clonotype appeared many times. This rearrangement joins TRBV28 to TRBJ2-5, with 8 bases fitting TRBD1. After removal of 5 bases from V and 4 bases from J, the junction contained 12 bases not matched to a gene. CDR3 length: 16 amino acids. Germline V gene lookup returns CDR1 MDHEN and CDR2 SYDVKM. CDR3 DNA: TGTGCCAGCAGTCCCCTCCTTTCGACAGGGGTAGAGACCCAGTACTTC. Its protein product is CASSPLLSTGVETQYF.

The J gene is TRBJ2-3, the V gene TRBV28, with 9 positions matching TRBD2. Germline assignment: CDR1 MDHEN and CDR2 SYDVKM. The CDR3 runs 17 residues. J lost 2 bases, V lost 2 bases, and 8 bases had no gene match. This chain's CDR3 is CASSLPLAGLATDTQYF. The CDR3 bases are TGTGCCAGCAGTTTACCACTAGCGGGCCTAGCCACAGATACGCAGTATTTT.

The chain combines TRBV28 with TRBJ1-3; no definite D call. V was clipped by 2 bases and J by 0 bases, with 8 bases between them. Germline values: CDR1 MDHEN, CDR2 SYDVKM. The length of the CDR3 is 15 residues. This chain's CDR3 is CASSLGTSSGNTIYF. The CDR3, as DNA: TGTGCCAGCAGTTTAGGTACCAGCTCTGGAAACACCATATATTTT.

V usage is TRBV10-3 and J usage is TRBJ2-7, with TRBD2 identical over 9 bases. Germline-derived CDR1 and CDR2 are ENHRY and SYGVKD. The CDR3 spans 14 residues. The V gene end was trimmed by 6 bases and the J gene end by 6 bases; junction bases not matched to a gene: 9. The CDR3 is CAIRVAGVGGEQYF. CDR3 coding DNA: TGTGCCATCAGGGTAGCGGGAGTCGGTGGCGAGCAGTACTTC.

This clonotype was observed at least ten times. J is TRBJ2-2 and V is TRBV30; D is uncertain. The CDR3 consists of 10 residues. The V gene's germline CDR1 is GTSNPN and CDR2 SVGIG (reference sequence). V dropped 1 base and J dropped 7 bases, with 1 base sitting between them. The CDR3 loop reads CAWSGGELFF. As DNA, the CDR3 is TGTGCCTGGAGTGGCGGGGAGCTGTTTTTT.

Many counts were recorded for this clonotype. The chain employs TRBV2 and TRBJ2-5; TRBD1 aligns across 9 bases. The length of the CDR3 is 13 residues. Trimming at V came to 7 bases and at J to 2 bases, leaving 2 bases not matched to a gene. From germline, CDR1 is SNHLY and CDR2 FYNNEI. The CDR3 nucleotides are TGTGCCAGCACAGGGACAGGGCAAGAGACCCAGTACTTC. Encoded protein: CASTGTGQETQYF.

On this clonotype itself: One end of the junction fails to match germline, which may point to a read error. The genes are TRBV7-9 and TRBJ2-3; perhaps TRBD2 as D (6 bases). The CDR3 is 17 amino acids. The germline V gene encodes CDR1 SEHNR and CDR2 FQNEAQ (reference sequence). The DNA of the CDR3 is TGTGCCCGCAGCTTAACCCATGGGCGGGGTAACACAGATACGCAGTATTTT. This gives the protein CARSLTHGRGNTDTQYF.

The rearrangement uses TRBV5-1 and TRBJ2-7; TRBD1 agrees at 11 bases. The CDR3 spans 14 residues. CDR1 and CDR2 from the germline V gene are SGHRS and YFSETQ. V gave up 3 bases and J gave up 6 bases; unmatched junction bases: 5. For the CDR3, the DNA is TGCGCCAGCAGCTCCGGGACAGGGGGTGCCGAGCAGTACTTC. Protein: CASSSGTGGAEQYF.

This clonotype was observed at least ten times. The chain uses TRBV2 and TRBJ2-7, with D uncertain. This CDR3 is 12 amino acids long. The germline V gene has CDR1 SNHLY and CDR2 FYNNEI. Trimming removed 4 bases from V and 3 bases from J, with 7 bases in between. This CDR3 reads CASSAAIYEQYF. The CDR3 DNA reads as TGTGCCAGCAGTGCGGCAATCTACGAGCAGTACTTC.

The J gene is TRBJ2-4, the V gene TRBV20-1, with D maybe TRBD2 (7 bases). The CDR3 has 15 residues. Germline V gene data show CDR1 as DFQATT and CDR2 as SNEGSKA (reference sequence). Trimming took off 4 bases at V and 0 bases at J, with 13 bases between the two ends. The CDR3 DNA reads TGCAGTGCTAAGGGGGGGGGTATAGCCAAAAACATTCAGTACTTC. This sequence encodes CSAKGGGIAKNIQYF.